One sample yielded the 30 T cell receptor beta chains listed below, sequenced in a study of Tregs in tolerant kidney transplant recipients. Method: immunoSEQ multiplex PCR; TCRdb's copy keeps in-frame clones and lacks some. The sample has around 50,000 clones; roughly nine tenths are singletons. Related graft donors supplied nonmyeloablative bone marrow transplants, and mixed chimerism was transient. The input for sequencing was CD8+ T cells from blood (PBMCs), taken 12 months after the transplant. The receptors were sampled from a human patient who received a combined kidney and bone marrow transplant. Some of these T cells may belong to the graft donor.

The CDR3 region has the DNA TGTGCCAGCAGCACCGCCAGATCCTATGGCTACACCTTC. The encoded protein is CASSTARSYGYTF. The V gene is TRBV13, the J gene TRBJ1-2; D is ambiguous. The V gene's germline CDR1 is PRHDT and CDR2 FYEKMQ (reference sequence). The V and J ends lost 5 bases and 4 bases respectively, with 11 bases between them. CDR3 length: 13 residues. Complete variable domain (other parts from reference TRBV13 and TRBJ1-2): AAGVIQSPRHLIKEKRETATLKCYPIPRHDTVYWYQQGPGQDPQFLISFYEKMQSDKGSIPDRFSAQQFSDYHSELNMSSLELGDSALYFCASSTARSYGYTFGSGTRLTVV.

Here the CDR3 DNA reads TGTGCCAGGGGGCGAGCGAGCGGCAACAAGGGGGTTGGCTACACCTTC. Translating it yields CARGRASGNKGVGYTF. The chain is built from TRBV2 and TRBJ1-2, with a possible D match to TRBD1 (6 bases). This CDR3 is built from 16 residues. CDR1 is SNHLY, CDR2 FYNNEI, per germline. The V end lost 9 bases, the J end lost 7 bases, and 27 bases lay between the germline ends. The variable domain in full, with the rest retrieved from reference TRBV2 and TRBJ1-2, is EPEVTQTPSHQVTQMGQEVILRCVPISNHLYFYWYRQILGQKVEFLVSFYNNEISEKSEIFDDQFSVERPDGSNFTLKIRSTKLEDSAMYFCARGRASGNKGVGYTFGSGTRLTVV.

The chain combines TRBV25-1 with TRBJ2-5; 10 nucleotides line up with TRBD1. V shed 3 bases and J 5 bases; nucleotides not matched to a gene: 9. CDR3 length: 16 amino acids. Germline assignment: CDR1 MGHDK and CDR2 SYGVNS. This CDR3 reads CASSDLPGQGSETQYF. Here the CDR3 DNA reads TGTGCCAGCAGTGACCTCCCGGGACAGGGGTCGGAGACCCAGTACTTC.

This rearrangement joins TRBV9 to TRBJ2-1, with D perhaps TRBD2 (6 bases). V lost 0 bases and J 8 bases, leaving 24 bases between the germline ends. Per the germline V gene, CDR1 is SGDLS and CDR2 is YYNGEE. The CDR3 runs to 18 residues. The CDR3 DNA is TGTGCCAGCAGCGTAGATGGGTCGGGGCGGGGACGAAACTATGAGCAGTTCTTC. The encoded protein is CASSVDGSGRGRNYEQFF.

J is TRBJ2-5 and V is TRBV11-2; 12 bases align to TRBD2. J was trimmed by 4 bases and V by 1 base; bases with no gene match: 4. CDR3 length: 16 residues. Germline V lookup: CDR1 SGHAT, CDR2 FQNNGV. CDR3 nucleotide sequence: TGTGCCAGCAGCTTAGGGGTGACTAGCGGGAGAGAGACCCAGTACTTC. This codes for CASSLGVTSGRETQYF.

This rearrangement joins TRBV7-6 to TRBJ2-3; D is unclear. The CDR3 contains 15 residues. CDR1 and CDR2 from the germline V gene are SGHVS and FNYEAQ. Trimming took off 4 bases at V and 1 base at J, with 12 bases between the two ends. CDR3 region: CASSSKIDGTDTQYF. CDR3 in DNA: TGTGCCAGCAGCTCCAAGATAGATGGCACAGATACGCAGTATTTT.

The chain links TRBV27 to TRBJ2-5; maybe TRBD1 (6 bases). The DNA matches TRBJ2-7 better at its end, which makes the J call doubtful. In germline, CDR1 is MNHEY, CDR2 SMNVEV (reference sequence). The CDR3 is made up of 14 amino acids. The CDR3, as DNA: TGTGCCAGCAGTTACCGGGACAAGAGCTACGAGCAGTACTTC. Its translation: CASSYRDKSYEQYF.

The CDR3: CASSPGQAPSTDTQYF. The CDR3 coding sequence is TGTGCCAGCAGCCCCGGACAGGCGCCTAGCACAGATACGCAGTATTTT. The genes are TRBV9 and TRBJ2-3; 7 positions agree with TRBD1. The V gene's germline CDR1 is SGDLS and CDR2 YYNGEE. CDR3 length equals 16 residues. V gave up 4 bases and J gave up 0 bases; unmatched junction bases: 8.

The sample holds a few counts of this clone. The chain carries TRBV11-3 and TRBJ2-7, with D perhaps matching TRBD1 (5 bases). V was shortened by 4 bases and J by 5 bases, with 9 bases between the two germline ends. Germline assignment: CDR1 SGHNT and CDR2 YENEEA. There are 12 residues in the CDR3. The CDR3 DNA reads as TGTGCCAGCAGCTCGACAGTAAACGAGCAGTACTTC. Translation: CASSSTVNEQYF. The full variable domain, rest sourced from reference TRBV11-3 and TRBJ2-7, is EAGVVQSPRYKIIEKKQPVAFWCNPISGHNTLYWYLQNLGQGPELLIRYENEEAVDDSQLPKDRFSAERLKGVDSTLKIQPAELGDSAVYLCASSSTVNEQYFGPGTRLTVT.

J is TRBJ2-1 and V is TRBV9; 9 bases are shared with TRBD2. V gave up 3 bases and J gave up 6 bases; unmatched junction bases: 7. Germline values: CDR1 SGDLS, CDR2 YYNGEE. CDR3 length: 15 residues. The CDR3 loop reads CASSARETSGNEQFF. CDR3 nucleotides: TGTGCCAGCAGCGCCCGGGAGACTAGCGGCAATGAGCAGTTCTTC.

The V gene is TRBV5-6, the J gene TRBJ2-6, with 8 bases lining up with TRBD1. The CDR3 has 19 residues. V lost 4 bases to trimming and J lost 0 bases; unmatched junction nucleotides: 12. In germline, CDR1 is SGHDT, CDR2 YYEEEE. CDR3 residues: CASSDTRTGMGSGANVLTF. The CDR3 coding sequence is TGTGCCAGCAGCGATACTCGGACAGGGATGGGCTCTGGGGCCAACGTCCTGACTTTC.

The chain is built from TRBV4-3 and TRBJ1-2; possibly TRBD1 for D (6 bases). CDR3 length: 17 amino acids. The germline gives CDR1 LGHNA, CDR2 YSLEER. V was trimmed by 5 bases and J by 7 bases, leaving 26 bases between them. As DNA, the CDR3 is TGCGCCAGCAGCGCCTCTCACCCCGGGTCCCGAGGGGGTGGCTACACCTTC. Encoded protein: CASSASHPGSRGGGYTF.

The chain uses TRBV13 and TRBJ2-7; perhaps TRBD1 as D (7 bases). The CDR3 has 15 residues. From germline, CDR1 is PRHDT and CDR2 FYEKMQ (reference sequence). V lost 6 bases, J lost 2 bases, and 17 bases lay in between. CDR3: CASRSGGQGTYEQYF. Here the CDR3 DNA reads TGTGCCAGCAGATCAGGGGGGCAGGGCACCTACGAGCAGTACTTC.

This clone was recorded a few times. The genes are TRBV13 and TRBJ2-7, with a weak D call TRBD2 (5 bases). The germline CDR1 and CDR2 sequences are PRHDT and FYEKMQ (reference sequence). The CDR3 runs 15 residues. V shed 2 bases and J shed 5 bases, with 16 bases lying between them. The CDR3 bases are TGTGCCAGCAGCTTAAACGTGGGTGAGGGAGACGAGCAGTACTTC. This sequence encodes CASSLNVGEGDEQYF.

The V and J genes are TRBV7-9 and TRBJ2-2, with D possibly matching TRBD2 (6 bases). The CDR3 length is 16 residues. CDR1 is SEHNR and CDR2 is FQNEAQ in the germline V gene (reference sequence). Trimming took off 6 bases at V and 4 bases at J, with 18 bases between the two ends. The CDR3 loop is CASSARRGEGTGELFF. The CDR3 coding sequence is TGTGCCAGCAGTGCCCGGCGGGGAGAAGGCACCGGGGAGCTGTTTTTT. The variable domain in full, completed from reference TRBV7-9 and TRBJ2-2, reads DTGVSQNPRHKITKRGQNVTFRCDPISEHNRLYWYRQTLGQGPEFLTYFQNEAQLEKSRLLSDRFSAERPKGSFSTLEIQRTEQGDSAMYLCASSARRGEGTGELFFGEGSRLTVL.

The chain combines TRBV7-9 with TRBJ2-1; 8 nucleotides agree with TRBD2. Germline loops: CDR1 SEHNR, CDR2 FQNEAQ (reference sequence). This CDR3 is 16 amino acids long. V dropped 5 bases and J dropped 0; count of bases not matched to a gene: 6. The CDR3 reads CASSTTSGASYNEQFF. The CDR3 nucleotides are TGTGCCAGCAGCACAACTAGCGGAGCCTCCTACAATGAGCAGTTCTTC.

This clone has a handful of counts. The chain employs TRBV9 and TRBJ1-2, with 7 positions matching TRBD1. CDR3 length equals 17 residues. V dropped 4 bases and J dropped 4; count of bases not matched to a gene: 16. Germline V gene data show CDR1 as SGDLS and CDR2 as YYNGEE. CDR3 DNA: TGTGCCAGCAGCTCGATGGACAGGCCCATGCGGACCTATGGCTACACCTTC. It yields the protein CASSSMDRPMRTYGYTF. Full variable domain (outside the CDR3, taken from reference TRBV9 and TRBJ1-2): DSGVTQTPKHLITATGQRVTLRCSPRSGDLSVYWYQQSLDQGLQFLIQYYNGEERAKGNILERFSAQQFPDLHSELNLSSLELGDSALYFCASSSMDRPMRTYGYTFGSGTRLTVV.

The genes are TRBV5-6 and TRBJ2-3; 12 positions agree with TRBD2. V trimming: 4 bases; J trimming: 4 bases; junction bases outside the gene matches: 7. Germline assignment: CDR1 SGHDT and CDR2 YYEEEE. This CDR3 has 16 residues. The CDR3 DNA reads as TGTGCCAGCAGCCTATGGACTAGCGGGATTGCAGATACGCAGTATTTT. Protein product: CASSLWTSGIADTQYF.

The sample holds one count of this clone. The chain combines TRBV29-1 with TRBJ1-4; D gene uncertain. Trimming took off 0 bases at V and 8 bases at J, with 13 bases between the two ends. Germline values: CDR1 SQVTM, CDR2 ANQGSEA. The CDR3 totals 14 residues. The CDR3 coding sequence is TGCAGCGTTGAAGATCTACAAGCGGGGGAAAAACTGTTTTTT. This sequence encodes CSVEDLQAGEKLFF.

V gene TRBV9 combines with J gene TRBJ2-3; weak D call: TRBD2 (6 bases). Trimming shortened V by 0 bases and J by 2 bases, and 13 bases separated the two germline ends. Germline loops: CDR1 SGDLS, CDR2 YYNGEE. CDR3 size: 16 residues. CDR3 amino acids: CASSVESSGPTDTQYF. CDR3 DNA: TGTGCCAGCAGCGTAGAGAGTAGCGGCCCCACAGATACGCAGTATTTT.

V is TRBV5-6 and J is TRBJ1-2; no clear D. The CDR3 sequence is 13 residues long. The germline V and J ends were trimmed by 0 bases and 13 bases, with 16 bases remaining between them. In germline, CDR1 is SGHDT, CDR2 YYEEEE. The chain's CDR3 is CASSLGSAVFSTF. The CDR3 DNA sequence: TGTGCCAGCAGCTTGGGTTCGGCGGTTTTTTCCACCTTC.

The rearrangement links TRBV28 to TRBJ2-2; D is possibly TRBD2 (5 bases). The CDR3 extends over 14 amino acids. Trimming removed 2 bases from V and 1 base from J, with 5 bases in between. Germline V gives CDR1 MDHEN, CDR2 SYDVKM. The CDR3 loop reads CASSLRENTGELFF. The DNA of the CDR3 is TGTGCCAGCAGTTTACGGGAGAACACCGGGGAGCTGTTTTTT. The variable domain in full, with the rest retrieved from reference TRBV28 and TRBJ2-2, is DVKVTQSSRYLVKRTGEKVFLECVQDMDHENMFWYRQDPGLGLRLIYFSYDVKMKEKGDIPEGYSVSREKKERFSLILESASTNQTSMYLCASSLRENTGELFFGEGSRLTVL.

This rearrangement joins TRBV7-9 to TRBJ2-7; D possibly corresponds to TRBD1 (5 bases). Trimming took off 5 bases at V and 0 bases at J, with 14 bases between the two ends. This CDR3 region has 15 residues. Germline V gene lookup returns CDR1 SEHNR and CDR2 FQNEAQ (reference sequence). CDR3 loop: CASSPTGLSSYEQYF. CDR3 DNA: TGTGCCAGCAGCCCCACAGGTCTCAGCTCCTACGAGCAGTACTTC.

V usage is TRBV19 and J usage is TRBJ1-5, with D perhaps matching TRBD1 (6 bases). This CDR3 has 12 residues. V shed 11 bases and J shed 2 bases, with 10 bases lying between them. Germline V gene data show CDR1 as LNHDA and CDR2 as SQIVND (reference sequence). CDR3 DNA: TGTGCCGGCAGACAGGGCAATCAGCCCCAGCATTTT. Amino acid sequence: CAGRQGNQPQHF.

J is TRBJ2-4 and V is TRBV9; weak D call: TRBD1 (6 bases). The CDR3 loop spans 16 amino acids. V was clipped by 9 bases and J by 0 bases, with 19 bases between them. The germline V gene has CDR1 SGDLS and CDR2 YYNGEE. As DNA, the CDR3 is TGTGCCACCTACTCGACCAGGACAGTAGCCAAAAACATTCAGTACTTC. Its protein is CATYSTRTVAKNIQYF. The variable domain in full, with the rest retrieved from reference TRBV9 and TRBJ2-4, is DSGVTQTPKHLITATGQRVTLRCSPRSGDLSVYWYQQSLDQGLQFLIQYYNGEERAKGNILERFSAQQFPDLHSELNLSSLELGDSALYFCATYSTRTVAKNIQYFGAGTRLSVL.

The rearrangement links TRBV9 to TRBJ1-1, with D perhaps TRBD1 (6 bases). Germline V gene data show CDR1 as SGDLS and CDR2 as YYNGEE. This CDR3 region has 16 residues. The germline V and J ends were trimmed by 4 bases and 3 bases, with 19 bases remaining between them. The CDR3 coding sequence is TGTGCCAGCAGCTCCGTGGGTCGGGACATTGACACTGAAGCTTTCTTT. Its translation: CASSSVGRDIDTEAFF.

This rearrangement joins TRBV5-4 to TRBJ2-7, with 8 bases fitting TRBD1. V lost 6 bases and J lost 1; bases outside the gene matches: 9. The CDR3 extends over 15 amino acids. CDR1 and CDR2 from the germline V gene are SGHNT and YYREEE (reference sequence). The CDR3 DNA reads TGTGCCAGCAAACCTCAGGGGGCTCTGTCCTACGAGCAGTACTTC. It yields the protein CASKPQGALSYEQYF.

The chain links TRBV6-5 to TRBJ2-7; D unclear. Per the germline V gene, CDR1 is MNHEY and CDR2 is SVGAGI. The CDR3 sequence is 14 residues long. V lost 0 bases, J lost 1 base, and 7 bases lay in between. CDR3 sequence (DNA): TGTGCCAGCAGTTACTCGACATCGTCCTACGAGCAGTACTTC. Translation: CASSYSTSSYEQYF.

This chain uses TRBV4-3 with TRBJ2-7; 13 nucleotides agree with TRBD2. Looked up from germline, CDR1 is LGHNA and CDR2 is YSLEER. With V trimmed by 0 bases and J by 5 bases, 10 bases remained unmatched. The CDR3 runs 18 residues. CDR3: CASSQDGPRTSGSHEQYF. The CDR3 DNA sequence: TGCGCCAGCAGCCAAGATGGCCCAAGGACTAGCGGGAGCCACGAGCAGTACTTC.

The chain recombines TRBV27 with TRBJ2-6; weak D call: TRBD1 (6 bases). Trimming cost V 2 bases and J 2 bases, with 7 bases left between them. The CDR3 has 15 residues. Germline V gene sequence: CDR1 MNHEY, CDR2 SMNVEV (reference sequence). Here the CDR3 DNA reads TGTGCCAGCAGTTTAACAGGGACTGGGGCCAACGTCCTGACTTTC. Translation: CASSLTGTGANVLTF.